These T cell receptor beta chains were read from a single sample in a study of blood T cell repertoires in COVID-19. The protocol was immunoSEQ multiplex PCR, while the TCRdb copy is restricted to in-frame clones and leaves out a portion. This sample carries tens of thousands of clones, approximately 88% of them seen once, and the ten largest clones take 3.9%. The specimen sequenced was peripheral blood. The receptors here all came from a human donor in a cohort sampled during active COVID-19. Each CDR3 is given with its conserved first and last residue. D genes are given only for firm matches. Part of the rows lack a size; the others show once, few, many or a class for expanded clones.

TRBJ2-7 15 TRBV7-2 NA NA CASSTTQVGTYEQYF TGTGCCAGCAGCACGACTCAAGTCGGGACCTACGAGCAGTACTTC
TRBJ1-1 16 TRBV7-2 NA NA CASSLSWTEKNTEAFF TGTGCCAGCAGCTTGTCATGGACAGAAAAGAACACTGAAGCTTTCTTT
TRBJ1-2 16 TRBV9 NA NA CASSETPAGVSNGYTF TGTGCCAGCAGCGAGACCCCGGCAGGGGTCTCCAATGGCTACACCTTC
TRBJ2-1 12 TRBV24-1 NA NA CATSVTGNEQFF TGTGCCACCAGTGTTACAGGTAATGAGCAGTTCTTC
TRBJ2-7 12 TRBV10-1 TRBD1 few CASMARGHEQYF TGCGCCAGCATGGCCAGGGGGCACGAGCAGTACTTC
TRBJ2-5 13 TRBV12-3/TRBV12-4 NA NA CASSRSGKETQYF TGTGCCAGCAGTCGGTCAGGCAAAGAGACCCAGTACTTC
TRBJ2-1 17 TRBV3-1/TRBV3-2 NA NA CASSHSYGGGPYNEQFF TGTGCCAGCAGCCATTCCTATGGAGGGGGCCCCTACAATGAGCAGTTCTTC
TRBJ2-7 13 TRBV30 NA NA CAWSAQGGTEQYF TGTGCCTGGAGTGCACAAGGGGGTACCGAGCAGTACTTC
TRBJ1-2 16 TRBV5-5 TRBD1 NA CASTQGGAGQRYGYTF TGTGCCAGCACCCAAGGGGGTGCGGGACAGCGCTATGGCTACACCTTC
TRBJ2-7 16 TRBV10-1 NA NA CASSDVGAEKPYEQYF TGCGCCAGCAGTGACGTTGGGGCAGAAAAACCATACGAGCAGTACTTC
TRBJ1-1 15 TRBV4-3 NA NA CASSQDNVGGTEAFF TGCGCCAGCAGCCAAGACAATGTAGGGGGCACTGAAGCTTTCTTT
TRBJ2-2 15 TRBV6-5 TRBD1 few CASSLGQGYTGELFF TGTGCCAGCAGTTTGGGACAGGGGTACACCGGGGAGCTGTTTTTT
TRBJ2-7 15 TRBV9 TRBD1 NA CASSGGGQGAYEQYF TGTGCCAGCAGCGGCGGGGGACAGGGAGCGTACGAGCAGTACTTC
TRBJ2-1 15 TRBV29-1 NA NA CSVDSLGLAYNEQFF TGCAGCGTTGACTCTCTGGGCCTAGCATACAATGAGCAGTTCTTC
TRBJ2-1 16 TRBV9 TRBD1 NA CASSATTGAVYNEQFF TGTGCCAGCAGCGCTACGACAGGGGCCGTCTACAATGAGCAGTTCTTC
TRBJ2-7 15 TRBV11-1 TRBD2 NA CASSPGLAGLGEQYF TGTGCCAGCAGCCCGGGACTAGCGGGACTCGGCGAGCAGTACTTC
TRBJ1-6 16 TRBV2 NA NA CASSERQDSYNSPLHF TGTGCCAGCAGTGAAAGGCAGGACTCCTATAATTCACCCCTCCACTTT
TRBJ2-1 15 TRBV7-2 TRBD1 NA CASSFRDRGRNEQFF TGTGCCAGCAGCTTCCGGGACAGGGGTAGAAATGAGCAGTTCTTC
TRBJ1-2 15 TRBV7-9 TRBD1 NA CASSLVNDRVYGYTF TGTGCCAGCAGCTTAGTGAATGACAGGGTCTATGGCTACACCTTC
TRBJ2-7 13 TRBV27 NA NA CASSHGHSYEQYF TGTGCCAGCAGTCACGGACACAGCTACGAGCAGTACTTC
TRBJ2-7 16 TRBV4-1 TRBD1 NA CASSQNPGTGSYEQYF TGCGCCAGCAGCCAAAACCCCGGGACAGGGAGCTACGAGCAGTACTTC
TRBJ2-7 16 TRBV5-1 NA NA CASSLVSAANSYEQYF TGCGCCAGCAGCTTGGTTTCAGCGGCGAACTCCTACGAGCAGTACTTC
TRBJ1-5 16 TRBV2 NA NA CASSEYGGSSNQPQHF TGTGCCAGCAGTGAATATGGAGGGTCCAGCAATCAGCCCCAGCATTTT
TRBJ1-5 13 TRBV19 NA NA CASSIDRIQPQHF TGTGCCAGTAGTATCGACAGGATTCAGCCCCAGCATTTT
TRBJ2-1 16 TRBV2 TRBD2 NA CASSHSGGASYNEQFF TGTGCCAGCAGTCATAGCGGGGGGGCATCCTACAATGAGCAGTTCTTC